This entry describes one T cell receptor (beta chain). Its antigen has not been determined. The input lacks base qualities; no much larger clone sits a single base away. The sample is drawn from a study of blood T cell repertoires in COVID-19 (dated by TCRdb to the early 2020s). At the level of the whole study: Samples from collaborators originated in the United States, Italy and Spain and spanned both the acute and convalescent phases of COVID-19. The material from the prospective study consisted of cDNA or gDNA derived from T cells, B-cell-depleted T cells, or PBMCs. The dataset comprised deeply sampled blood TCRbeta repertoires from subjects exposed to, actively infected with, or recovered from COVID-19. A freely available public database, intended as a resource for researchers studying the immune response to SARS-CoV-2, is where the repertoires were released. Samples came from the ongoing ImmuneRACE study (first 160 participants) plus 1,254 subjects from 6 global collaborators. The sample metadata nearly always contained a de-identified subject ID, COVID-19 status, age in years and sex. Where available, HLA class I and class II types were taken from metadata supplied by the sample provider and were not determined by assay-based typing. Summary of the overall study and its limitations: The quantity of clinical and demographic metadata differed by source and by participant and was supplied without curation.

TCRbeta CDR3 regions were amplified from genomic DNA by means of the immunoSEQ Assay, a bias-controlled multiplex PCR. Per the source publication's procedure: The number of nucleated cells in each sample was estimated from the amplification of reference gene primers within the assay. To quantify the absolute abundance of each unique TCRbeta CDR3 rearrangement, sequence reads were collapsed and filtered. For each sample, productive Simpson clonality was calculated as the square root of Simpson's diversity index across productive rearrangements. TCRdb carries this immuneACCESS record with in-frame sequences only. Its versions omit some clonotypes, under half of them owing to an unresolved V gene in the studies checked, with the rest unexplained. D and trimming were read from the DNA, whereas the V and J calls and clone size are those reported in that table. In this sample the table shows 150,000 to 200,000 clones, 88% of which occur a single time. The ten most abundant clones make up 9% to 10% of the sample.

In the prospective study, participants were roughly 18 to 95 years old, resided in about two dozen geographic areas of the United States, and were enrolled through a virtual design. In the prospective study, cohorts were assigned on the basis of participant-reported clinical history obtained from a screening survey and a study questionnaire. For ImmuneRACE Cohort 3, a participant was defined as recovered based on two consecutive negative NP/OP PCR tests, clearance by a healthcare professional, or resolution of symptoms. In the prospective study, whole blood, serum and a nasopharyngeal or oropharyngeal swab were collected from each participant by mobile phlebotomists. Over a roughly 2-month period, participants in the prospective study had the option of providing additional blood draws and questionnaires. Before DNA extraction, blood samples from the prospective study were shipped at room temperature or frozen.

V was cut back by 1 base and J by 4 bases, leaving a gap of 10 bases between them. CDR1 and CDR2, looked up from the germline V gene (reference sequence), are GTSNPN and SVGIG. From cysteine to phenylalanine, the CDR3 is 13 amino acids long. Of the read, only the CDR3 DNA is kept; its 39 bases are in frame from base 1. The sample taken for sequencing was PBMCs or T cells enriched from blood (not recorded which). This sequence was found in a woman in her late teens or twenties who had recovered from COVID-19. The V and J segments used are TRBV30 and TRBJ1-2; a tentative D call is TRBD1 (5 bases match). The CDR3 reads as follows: CAWSEQGFYGYTF. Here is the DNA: TGTGCCTGGAGTGAGCAGGGCTTCTATGGCTACACCTTC.